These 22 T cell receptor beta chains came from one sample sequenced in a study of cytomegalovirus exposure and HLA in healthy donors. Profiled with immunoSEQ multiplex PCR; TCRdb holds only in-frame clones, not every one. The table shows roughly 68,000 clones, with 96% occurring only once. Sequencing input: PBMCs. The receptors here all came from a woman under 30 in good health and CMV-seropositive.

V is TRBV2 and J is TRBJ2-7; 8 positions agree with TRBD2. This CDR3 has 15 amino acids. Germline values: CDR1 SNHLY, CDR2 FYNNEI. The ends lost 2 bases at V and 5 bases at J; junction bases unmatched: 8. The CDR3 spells CASSETAGGNDEQYF. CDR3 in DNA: TGTGCCAGCAGTGAAACGGCGGGAGGTAACGACGAGCAGTACTTC.

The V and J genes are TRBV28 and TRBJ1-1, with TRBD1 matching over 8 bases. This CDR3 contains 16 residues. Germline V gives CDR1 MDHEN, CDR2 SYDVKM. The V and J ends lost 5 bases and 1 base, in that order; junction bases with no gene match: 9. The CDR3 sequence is CASSPTQGAANTEAFF. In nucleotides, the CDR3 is TGTGCCAGCAGTCCGACCCAGGGGGCGGCGAACACTGAAGCTTTCTTT.

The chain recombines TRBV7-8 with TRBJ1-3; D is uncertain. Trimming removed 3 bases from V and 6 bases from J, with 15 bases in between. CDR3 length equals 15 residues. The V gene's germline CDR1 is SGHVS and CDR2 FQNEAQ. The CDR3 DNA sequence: TGTGCCAGCAGCTTTAACACCGGGATCCAAAACACCATATATTTT. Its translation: CASSFNTGIQNTIYF.

CDR3 nucleotide sequence: TGTGCCAGCAGCTTAACGGGAGGTTCCTACAATGAGCAGTTCTTC. Amino acids: CASSLTGGSYNEQFF. J is TRBJ2-1 and V is TRBV7-8; 7 nucleotides match TRBD2. CDR3 length equals 15 residues. J was trimmed by 1 base and V by 2 bases; bases with no gene match: 2. The germline CDR1 and CDR2 sequences are SGHVS and FQNEAQ.

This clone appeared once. The CDR3 loop is CASSPISRGYTF. CDR3 nucleotide sequence: TGTGCCAGCAGCCCCATCTCGCGGGGCTACACCTTC. The V gene is TRBV7-9, the J gene TRBJ1-2; D is ambiguous. Germline CDR1 is SEHNR and CDR2 is FQNEAQ (reference sequence). This CDR3 spans 12 amino acids. Trimming left V 5 bases short and J 8 bases short, with 12 bases between. Complete variable domain (other parts from reference TRBV7-9 and TRBJ1-2): DTGVSQNPRHKITKRGQNVTFRCDPISEHNRLYWYRQTLGQGPEFLTYFQNEAQLEKSRLLSDRFSAERPKGSFSTLEIQRTEQGDSAMYLCASSPISRGYTFGSGTRLTVV.

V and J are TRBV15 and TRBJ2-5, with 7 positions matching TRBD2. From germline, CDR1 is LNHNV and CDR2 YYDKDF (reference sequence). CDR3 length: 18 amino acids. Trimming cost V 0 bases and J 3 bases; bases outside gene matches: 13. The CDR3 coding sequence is TGTGCCACCAGCAGAGATTCTCCTCAGCGGGGAAGGGAAGAGACCCAGTACTTC. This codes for CATSRDSPQRGREETQYF.

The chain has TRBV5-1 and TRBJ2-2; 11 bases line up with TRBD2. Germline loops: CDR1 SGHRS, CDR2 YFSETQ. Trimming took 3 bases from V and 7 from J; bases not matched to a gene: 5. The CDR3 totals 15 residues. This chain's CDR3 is CASSSELAGVGELFF. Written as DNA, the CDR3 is TGCGCCAGCAGCTCTGAACTAGCGGGAGTCGGGGAGCTGTTTTTT.

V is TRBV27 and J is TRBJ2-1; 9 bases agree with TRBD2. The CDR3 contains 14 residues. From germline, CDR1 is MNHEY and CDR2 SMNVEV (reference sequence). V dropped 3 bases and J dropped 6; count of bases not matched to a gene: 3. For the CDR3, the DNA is TGTGCCAGCAGTTTCGGCGGGAGGGCCAATGAGCAGTTCTTC. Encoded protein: CASSFGGRANEQFF.

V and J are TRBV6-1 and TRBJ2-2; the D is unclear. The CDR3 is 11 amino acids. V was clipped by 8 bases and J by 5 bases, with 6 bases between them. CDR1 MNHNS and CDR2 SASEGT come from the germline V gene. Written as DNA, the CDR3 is TGTGCCAGCGAGAGGACCGGGGAGCTGTTTTTT. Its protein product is CASERTGELFF.

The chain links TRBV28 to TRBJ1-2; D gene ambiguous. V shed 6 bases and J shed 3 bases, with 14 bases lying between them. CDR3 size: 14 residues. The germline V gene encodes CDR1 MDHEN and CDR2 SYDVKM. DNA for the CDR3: TGTGCCAGCAGGCGGGATCCGGAAGACTATGGCTACACCTTC. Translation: CASRRDPEDYGYTF.

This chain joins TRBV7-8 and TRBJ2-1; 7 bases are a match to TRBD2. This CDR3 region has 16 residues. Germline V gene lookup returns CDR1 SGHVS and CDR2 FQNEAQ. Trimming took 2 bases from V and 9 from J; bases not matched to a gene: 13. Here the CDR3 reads CASSLLLCGSKCEQFF. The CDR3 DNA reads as TGTGCCAGCAGCTTACTTTTATGCGGGAGTAAATGTGAGCAGTTCTTC.

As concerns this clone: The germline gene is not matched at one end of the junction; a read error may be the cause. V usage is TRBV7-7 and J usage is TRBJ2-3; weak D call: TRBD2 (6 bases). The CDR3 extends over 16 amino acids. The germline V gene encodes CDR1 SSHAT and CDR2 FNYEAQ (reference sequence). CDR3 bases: TGTGCTAGCAGCTTAGGTTGGGGGGAAGACACAGATACGCAGTATTTT. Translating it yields CASSLGWGEDTDTQYF.

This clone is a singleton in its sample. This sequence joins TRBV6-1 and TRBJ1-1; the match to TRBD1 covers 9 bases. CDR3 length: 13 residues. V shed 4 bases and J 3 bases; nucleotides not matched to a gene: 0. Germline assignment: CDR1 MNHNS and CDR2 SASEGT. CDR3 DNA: TGTGCCAGCAGTGGACAGGGGGACACTGAAGCTTTCTTT. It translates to CASSGQGDTEAFF.

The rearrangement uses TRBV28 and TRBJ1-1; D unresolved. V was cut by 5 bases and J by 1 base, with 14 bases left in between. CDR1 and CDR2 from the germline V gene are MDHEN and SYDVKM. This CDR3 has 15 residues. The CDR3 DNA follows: TGTGCCAGCAGTGGAAGACCGGAGACGAACACTGAAGCTTTCTTT. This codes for CASSGRPETNTEAFF.

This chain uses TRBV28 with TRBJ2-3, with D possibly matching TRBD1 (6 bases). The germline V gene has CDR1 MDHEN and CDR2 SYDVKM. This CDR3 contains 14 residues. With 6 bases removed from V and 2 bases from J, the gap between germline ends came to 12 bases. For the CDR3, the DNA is TGTGCCAGCAGGTTAAGGGGGTCCACAGATACGCAGTATTTT. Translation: CASRLRGSTDTQYF.

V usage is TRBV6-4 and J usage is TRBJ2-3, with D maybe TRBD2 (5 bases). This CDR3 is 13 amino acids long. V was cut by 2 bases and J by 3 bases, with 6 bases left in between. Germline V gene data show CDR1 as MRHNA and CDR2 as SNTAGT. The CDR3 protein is CASSDGGTDTQYF. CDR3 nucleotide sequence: TGTGCCAGCAGTGACGGCGGGACAGATACGCAGTATTTT.

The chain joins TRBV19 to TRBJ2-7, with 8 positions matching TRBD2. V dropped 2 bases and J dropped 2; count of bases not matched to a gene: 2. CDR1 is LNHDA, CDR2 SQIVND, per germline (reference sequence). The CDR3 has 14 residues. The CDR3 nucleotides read TGTGCCAGTAGTATAACTAGCGGCCCCTACGAGCAGTACTTC. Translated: CASSITSGPYEQYF.

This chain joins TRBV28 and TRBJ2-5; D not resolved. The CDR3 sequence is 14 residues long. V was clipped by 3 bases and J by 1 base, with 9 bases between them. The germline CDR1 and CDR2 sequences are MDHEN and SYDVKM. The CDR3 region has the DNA TGTGCCAGCAGTTTTGCCAGGCCCCAAGAGACCCAGTACTTC. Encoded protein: CASSFARPQETQYF.

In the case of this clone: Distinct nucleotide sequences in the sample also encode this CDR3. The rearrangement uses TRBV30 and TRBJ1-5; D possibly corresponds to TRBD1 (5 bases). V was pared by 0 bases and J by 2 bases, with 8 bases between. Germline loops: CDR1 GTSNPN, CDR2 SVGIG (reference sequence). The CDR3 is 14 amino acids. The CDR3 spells CAWSVWGGNQPQHF. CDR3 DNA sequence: TGTGCCTGGAGTGTATGGGGGGGCAATCAGCCCCAGCATTTT.

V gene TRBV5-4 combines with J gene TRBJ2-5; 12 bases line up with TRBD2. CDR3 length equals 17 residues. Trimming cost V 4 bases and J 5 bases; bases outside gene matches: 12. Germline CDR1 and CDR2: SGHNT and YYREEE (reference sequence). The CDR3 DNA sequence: TGTGCCAGCAGCATACAAGGACTAGCGGGAAGGGGGGAGACCCAGTACTTC. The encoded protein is CASSIQGLAGRGETQYF.

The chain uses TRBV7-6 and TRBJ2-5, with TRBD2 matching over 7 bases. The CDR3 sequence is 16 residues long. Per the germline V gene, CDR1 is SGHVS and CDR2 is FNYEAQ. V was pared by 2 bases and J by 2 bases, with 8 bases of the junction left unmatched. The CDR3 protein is CASSLQAGPVQETQYF. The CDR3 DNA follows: TGTGCCAGCAGCTTACAAGCGGGGCCTGTACAAGAGACCCAGTACTTC.

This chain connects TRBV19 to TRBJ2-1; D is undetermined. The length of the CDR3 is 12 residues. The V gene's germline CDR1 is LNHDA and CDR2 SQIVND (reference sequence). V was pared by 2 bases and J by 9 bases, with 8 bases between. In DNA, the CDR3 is TGTGCCAGTAGTATAATCCGGAGTGAGCAGTTCTTC. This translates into CASSIIRSEQFF.